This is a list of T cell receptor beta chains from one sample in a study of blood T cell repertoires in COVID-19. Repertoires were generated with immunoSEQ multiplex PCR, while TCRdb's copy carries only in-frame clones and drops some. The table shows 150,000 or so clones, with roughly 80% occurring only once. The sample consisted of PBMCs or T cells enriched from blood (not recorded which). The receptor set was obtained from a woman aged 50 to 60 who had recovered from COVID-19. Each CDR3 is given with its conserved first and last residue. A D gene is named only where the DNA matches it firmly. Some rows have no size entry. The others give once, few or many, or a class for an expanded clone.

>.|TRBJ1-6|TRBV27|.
TGTGCCAGCAGTTTATACCTCGACAGGCCTAATTCACCCCTCCACTTT
CASSLYLDRPNSPLHF
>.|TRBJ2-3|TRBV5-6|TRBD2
TGTGCCAGCAGCTTGGTAGGACTAGCGGGGCCTAGCACAGATACGCAGTATTTT
CASSLVGLAGPSTDTQYF
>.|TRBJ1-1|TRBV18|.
TGTGCCAGCTCACTATATGGGGGCGCTGAAGCTTTCTTT
CASSLYGGAEAFF
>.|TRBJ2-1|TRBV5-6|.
TGTGCCAGCACCCTCAATAGGCAGGGTCCACTCAATGAGCAGTTCTTC
CASTLNRQGPLNEQFF
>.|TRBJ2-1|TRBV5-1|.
TGCGCCAGCAGCTTGGCGGGGAGCTCCTACAATGAGCAGTTCTTC
CASSLAGSSYNEQFF
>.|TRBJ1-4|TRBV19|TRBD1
TGTGCCAGTAGTACGACAGGGAGAACTAATGAAAAACTGTTTTTT
CASSTTGRTNEKLFF
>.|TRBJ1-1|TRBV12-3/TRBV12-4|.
TGTGCCAGCAGTTCCGGGATGTTTGAAGCTTTCTTT
CASSSGMFEAFF
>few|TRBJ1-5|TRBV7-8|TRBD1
TGTGCCAGCAGCCAAATGGTAGGGGACAGGCAGCCCCAGCATTTT
CASSQMVGDRQPQHF
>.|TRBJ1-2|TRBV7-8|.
TGTGCCAGCAGCTTAGCGAGGACAGCCGCTATTGGCTACACCTTC
CASSLARTAAIGYTF
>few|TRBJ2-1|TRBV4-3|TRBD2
TGCGCCAGCAGCCAAAGGGAGGGACTAGCGGGAGTCAATGAGCAGTTCTTC
CASSQREGLAGVNEQFF
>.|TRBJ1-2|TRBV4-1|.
TGCGCCAGCAGCCAAGATGGGGGGGGTAACTATGGCTACACCTTC
CASSQDGGGNYGYTF